Below, one T cell receptor (beta chain) is given with its context. The antigen remains unidentified. This specimen belongs to a study of cytomegalovirus exposure and HLA in healthy donors. Study results and caveats: A few CMV-associated chains were confirmed in vitro to be specific for CMV antigens.

Germline values: CDR1 LGHNA, CDR2 YSLEER. V was shortened by 0 bases and J by 8 bases, with 11 bases between the two germline ends. The CDR3 has 15 amino acids. PCR primers comprised 60 Vbeta and 13 Jbeta primers. Method: immunoSEQ multiplex PCR; TCRdb's copy keeps in-frame clones and lacks some. The table lists 150,000 to 200,000 clones, roughly 80% of them singletons. Sequencing was performed on PBMCs. This chain uses TRBV4-3 with TRBJ1-6; D possibly corresponds to TRBD1 (6 bases). This sequence was found in a human donor in good health. CDR3: CASSQDLGQDSPLHF. The CDR3 DNA sequence: TGCGCCAGCAGCCAAGATCTGGGACAAGATTCACCCCTCCACTTT.